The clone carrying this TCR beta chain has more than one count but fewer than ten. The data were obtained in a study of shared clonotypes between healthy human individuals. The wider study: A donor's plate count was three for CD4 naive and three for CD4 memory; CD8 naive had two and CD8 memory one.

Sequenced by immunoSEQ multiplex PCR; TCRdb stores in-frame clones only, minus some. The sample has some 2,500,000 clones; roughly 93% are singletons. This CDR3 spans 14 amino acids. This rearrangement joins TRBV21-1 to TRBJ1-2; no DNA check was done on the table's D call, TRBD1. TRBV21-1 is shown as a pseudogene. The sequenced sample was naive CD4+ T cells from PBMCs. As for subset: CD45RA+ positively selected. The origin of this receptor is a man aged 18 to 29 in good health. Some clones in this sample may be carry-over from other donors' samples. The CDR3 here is CASRLRQGSDGYTF. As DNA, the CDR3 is TGTGCCAGCAGGTTAAGGCAGGGGAGTGATGGCTACACCTTC.